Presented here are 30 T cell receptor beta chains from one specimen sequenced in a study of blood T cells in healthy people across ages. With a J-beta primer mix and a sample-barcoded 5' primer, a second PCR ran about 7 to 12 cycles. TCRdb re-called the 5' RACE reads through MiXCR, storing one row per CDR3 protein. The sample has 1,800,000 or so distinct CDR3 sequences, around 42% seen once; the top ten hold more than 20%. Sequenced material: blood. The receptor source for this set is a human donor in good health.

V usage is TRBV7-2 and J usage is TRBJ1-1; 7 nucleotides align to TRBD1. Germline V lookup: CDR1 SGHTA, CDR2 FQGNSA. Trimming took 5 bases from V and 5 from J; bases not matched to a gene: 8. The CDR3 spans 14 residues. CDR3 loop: CASSIYGQATEAFF. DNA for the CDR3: TGTGCCAGCAGCATCTACGGACAGGCGACTGAAGCTTTCTTT.

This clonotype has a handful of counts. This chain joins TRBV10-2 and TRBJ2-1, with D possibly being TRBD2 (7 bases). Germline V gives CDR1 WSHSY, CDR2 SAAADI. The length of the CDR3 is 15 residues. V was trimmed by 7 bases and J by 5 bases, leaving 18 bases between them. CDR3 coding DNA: TGCGCCAGCACCTCCCCCAGCGGGGACAACAATGAGCAGTTCTTC. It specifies CASTSPSGDNNEQFF.

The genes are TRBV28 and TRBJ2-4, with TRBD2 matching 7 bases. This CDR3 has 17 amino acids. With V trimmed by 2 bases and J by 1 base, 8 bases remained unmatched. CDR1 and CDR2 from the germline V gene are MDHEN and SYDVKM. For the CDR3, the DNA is TGTGCCAGCAGTTTACGGGCGGGGGACGGGGCCAAAAACATTCAGTACTTC. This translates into CASSLRAGDGAKNIQYF.

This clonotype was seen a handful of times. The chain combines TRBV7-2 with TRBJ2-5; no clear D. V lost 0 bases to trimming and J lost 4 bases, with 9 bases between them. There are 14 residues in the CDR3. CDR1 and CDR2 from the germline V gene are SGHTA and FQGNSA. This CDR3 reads CASSLASGTETQYF. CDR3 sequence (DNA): TGTGCCAGCAGCTTAGCTTCCGGCACAGAGACCCAGTACTTC.

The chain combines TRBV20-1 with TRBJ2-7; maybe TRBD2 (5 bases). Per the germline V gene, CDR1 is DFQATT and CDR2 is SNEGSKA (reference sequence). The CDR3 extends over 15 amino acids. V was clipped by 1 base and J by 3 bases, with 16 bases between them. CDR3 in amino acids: CSARVARPFRYEQYF. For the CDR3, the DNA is TGCAGTGCTAGAGTAGCGAGACCGTTCCGCTACGAGCAGTACTTC.

The CDR3 spells CASNLRHPPNQPQHF. CDR3 nucleotide sequence: TGTGCCAGCAATCTAAGGCATCCTCCTAATCAGCCCCAGCATTTT. The gene calls are TRBV6-6 and TRBJ1-5; the D is unclear. V gave up 7 bases and J gave up 4 bases, with 17 bases separating them. Germline CDR1 is MNHNY and CDR2 is SVGAGI (reference sequence). The CDR3 spans 15 residues.

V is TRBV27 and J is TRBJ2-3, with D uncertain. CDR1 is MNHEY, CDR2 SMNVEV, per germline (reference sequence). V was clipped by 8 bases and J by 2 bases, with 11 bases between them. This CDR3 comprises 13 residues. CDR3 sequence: CASQHSSTDTQYF. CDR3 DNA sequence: TGTGCCAGCCAACACAGTTCCACAGATACGCAGTATTTT.

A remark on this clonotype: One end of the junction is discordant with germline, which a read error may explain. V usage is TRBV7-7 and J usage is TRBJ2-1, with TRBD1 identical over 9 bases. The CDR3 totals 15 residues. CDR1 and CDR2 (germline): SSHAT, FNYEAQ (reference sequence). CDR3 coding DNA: TGTGCTAGCAGCCCGGAGGGACAGGGAAACAATGAGCAGTTCTTC. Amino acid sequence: CASSPEGQGNNEQFF. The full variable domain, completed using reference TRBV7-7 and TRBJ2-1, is GAGVSQSPRYKVTKRGQDVTLRCDPISSHATLYWYQQALGQGPEFLTYFNYEAQPDKSGLPSDRFSAERPEGSISTLTIQRTEQRDSAMYRCASSPEGQGNNEQFFGPGTRLTVL.

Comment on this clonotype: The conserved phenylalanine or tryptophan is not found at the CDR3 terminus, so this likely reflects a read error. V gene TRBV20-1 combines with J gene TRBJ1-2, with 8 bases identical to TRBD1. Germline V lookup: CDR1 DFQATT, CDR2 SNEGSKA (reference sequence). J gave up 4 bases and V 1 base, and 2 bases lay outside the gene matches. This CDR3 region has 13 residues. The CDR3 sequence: CSARVTGGYGYTL. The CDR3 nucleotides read TGCAGTGCTAGAGTTACAGGGGGCTATGGCTACACCCTC.

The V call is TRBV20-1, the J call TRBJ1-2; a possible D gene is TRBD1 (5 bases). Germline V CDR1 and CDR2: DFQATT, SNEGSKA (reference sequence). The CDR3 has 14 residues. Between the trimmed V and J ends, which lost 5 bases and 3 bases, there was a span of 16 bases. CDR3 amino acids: CSAPPPTAHYGYTF. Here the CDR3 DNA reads TGCAGTGCTCCTCCACCGACAGCCCACTATGGCTACACCTTC.

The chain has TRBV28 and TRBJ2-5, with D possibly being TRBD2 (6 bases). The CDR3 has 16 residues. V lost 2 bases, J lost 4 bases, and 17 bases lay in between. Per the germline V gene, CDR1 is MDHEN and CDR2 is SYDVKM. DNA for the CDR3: TGTGCCAGCAGTTTACGGTCCGGGCGGGGATTAGAGACCCAGTACTTC. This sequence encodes CASSLRSGRGLETQYF.

CDR3 in amino acids: CATAEPGQGYGYTF. CDR3 in DNA: TGTGCCACCGCCGAACCGGGACAGGGATATGGCTACACCTTC. The chain employs TRBV10-3 and TRBJ1-2; 9 positions match TRBD1. Germline assignment: CDR1 ENHRY and CDR2 SYGVKD. Trimming at V came to 10 bases and at J to 5 bases, leaving 11 bases not matched to a gene. The CDR3 extends over 14 amino acids.

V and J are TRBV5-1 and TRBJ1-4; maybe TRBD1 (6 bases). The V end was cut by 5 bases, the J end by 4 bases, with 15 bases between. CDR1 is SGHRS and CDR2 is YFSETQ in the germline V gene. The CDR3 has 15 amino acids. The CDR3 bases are TGCGCCAGCAGAAGGGGAGGACAGAATAATGAAAAACTGTTTTTT. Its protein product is CASRRGGQNNEKLFF.

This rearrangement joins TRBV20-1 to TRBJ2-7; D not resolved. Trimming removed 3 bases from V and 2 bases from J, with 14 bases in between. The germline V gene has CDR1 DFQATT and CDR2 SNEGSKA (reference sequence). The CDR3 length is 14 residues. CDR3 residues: CSASLLAHPYEQYF. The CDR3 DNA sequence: TGCAGTGCTAGTTTATTAGCCCACCCCTACGAGCAGTACTTC.

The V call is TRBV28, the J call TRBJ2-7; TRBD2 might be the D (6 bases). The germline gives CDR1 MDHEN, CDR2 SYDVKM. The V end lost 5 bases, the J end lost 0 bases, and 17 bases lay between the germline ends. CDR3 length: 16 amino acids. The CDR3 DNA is TGTGCCAGCAGTAGCTACCTGGGGGGAAGCTCCTACGAGCAGTACTTC. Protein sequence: CASSSYLGGSSYEQYF.

This CDR3 reads CASIKGVAGVGETQFF. CDR3 in DNA: TGTGCCAGCATTAAGGGGGTAGCGGGGGTCGGGGAGACCCAGTTCTTC. The chain recombines TRBV12-3 or TRBV12-4 with TRBJ2-1; TRBD2 agrees at 9 bases. The J segment lost 13 bases and the V segment lost 7 bases, leaving 20 bases of the junction unmatched. This CDR3 has 16 residues.

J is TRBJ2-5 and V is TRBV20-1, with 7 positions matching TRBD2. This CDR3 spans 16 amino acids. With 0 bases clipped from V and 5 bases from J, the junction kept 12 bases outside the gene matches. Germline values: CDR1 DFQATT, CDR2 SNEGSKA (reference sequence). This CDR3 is CSAREGQGGRWETQYF. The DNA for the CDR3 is TGCAGTGCTAGAGAAGGACAAGGCGGGAGATGGGAGACCCAGTACTTC.

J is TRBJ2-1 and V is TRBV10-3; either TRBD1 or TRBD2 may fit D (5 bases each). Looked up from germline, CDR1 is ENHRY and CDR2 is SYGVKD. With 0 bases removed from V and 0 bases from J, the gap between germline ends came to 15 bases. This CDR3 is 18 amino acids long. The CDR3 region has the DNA TGTGCCATCAGTGAGTCTCTTACCGGGACGGGCTCCTACAATGAGCAGTTCTTC. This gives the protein CAISESLTGTGSYNEQFF.

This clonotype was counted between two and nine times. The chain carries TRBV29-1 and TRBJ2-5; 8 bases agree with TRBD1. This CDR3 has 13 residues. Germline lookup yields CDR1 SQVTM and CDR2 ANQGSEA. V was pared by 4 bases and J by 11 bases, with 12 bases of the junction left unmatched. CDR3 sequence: CSVVMRDRYWQYF. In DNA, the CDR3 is TGCAGCGTTGTGATGAGGGACAGGTATTGGCAGTACTTC.

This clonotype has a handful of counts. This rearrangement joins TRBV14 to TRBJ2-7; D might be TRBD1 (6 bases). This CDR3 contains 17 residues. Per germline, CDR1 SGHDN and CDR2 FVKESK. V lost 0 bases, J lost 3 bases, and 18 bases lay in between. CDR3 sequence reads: CASSQEWSSTGNYEQYF. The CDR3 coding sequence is TGTGCCAGCAGCCAAGAGTGGAGTTCTACAGGGAACTACGAGCAGTACTTC.

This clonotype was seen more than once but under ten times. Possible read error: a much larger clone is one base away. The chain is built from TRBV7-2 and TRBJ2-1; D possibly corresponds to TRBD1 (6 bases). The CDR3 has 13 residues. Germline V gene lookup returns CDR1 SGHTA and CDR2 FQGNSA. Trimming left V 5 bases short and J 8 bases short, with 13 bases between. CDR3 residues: CASSQQGGDEQFF. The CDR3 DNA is TGTGCCAGCAGCCAACAGGGTGGGGATGAGCAGTTCTTC.

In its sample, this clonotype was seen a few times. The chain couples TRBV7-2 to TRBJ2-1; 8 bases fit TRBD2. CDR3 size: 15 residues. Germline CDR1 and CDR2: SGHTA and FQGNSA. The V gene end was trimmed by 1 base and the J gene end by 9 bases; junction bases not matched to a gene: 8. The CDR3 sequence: CASSLVGGAIFEQFF. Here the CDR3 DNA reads TGTGCCAGCAGCTTAGTCGGGGGGGCCATTTTTGAGCAGTTCTTC.

For the CDR3, the DNA is TGCGCCAGCAGCTTGGCGAGGGAAGGCTACACCTTC. This encodes CASSLAREGYTF. The J gene is TRBJ1-2, the V gene TRBV5-1; no definite D call. Germline CDR1 is SGHRS and CDR2 is YFSETQ. This CDR3 spans 12 amino acids. V was shortened by 0 bases and J by 8 bases, with 8 bases between the two germline ends.

CDR3 in amino acids: CATSDFQGNRQEINYNEQFF. CDR3 in DNA: TGTGCCACCAGTGATTTTCAGGGAAACCGGCAGGAGATTAATTACAATGAGCAGTTCTTC. The chain recombines TRBV24-1 with TRBJ2-1; D might be TRBD1 (5 bases). This CDR3 is 20 amino acids long. Trimming took 1 base from V and 4 from J, leaving 25 bases between them. Germline CDR1 KGHDR, CDR2 SFDVKD.

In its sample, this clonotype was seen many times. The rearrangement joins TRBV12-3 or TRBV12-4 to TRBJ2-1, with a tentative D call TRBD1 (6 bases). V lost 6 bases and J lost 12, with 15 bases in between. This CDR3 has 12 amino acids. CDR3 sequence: CASSPRVRGQFF. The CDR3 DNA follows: TGTGCCAGCAGCCCTAGGGTCAGGGGGCAGTTCTTC.

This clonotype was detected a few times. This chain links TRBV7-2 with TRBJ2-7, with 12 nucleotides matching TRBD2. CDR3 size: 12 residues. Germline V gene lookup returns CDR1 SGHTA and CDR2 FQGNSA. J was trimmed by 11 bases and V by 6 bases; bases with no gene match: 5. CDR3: CASSHRTSGKYF. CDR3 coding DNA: TGTGCCAGCAGTCACCGGACTAGCGGGAAGTACTTC.

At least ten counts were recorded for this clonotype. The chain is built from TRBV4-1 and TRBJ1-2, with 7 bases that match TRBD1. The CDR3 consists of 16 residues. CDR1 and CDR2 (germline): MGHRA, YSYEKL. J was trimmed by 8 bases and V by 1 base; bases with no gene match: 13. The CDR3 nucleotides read TGCGCCAGCAGCCAAGTACCCCCTAGGCAGGGGGAGGGCTACACCTTC. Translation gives CASSQVPPRQGEGYTF.

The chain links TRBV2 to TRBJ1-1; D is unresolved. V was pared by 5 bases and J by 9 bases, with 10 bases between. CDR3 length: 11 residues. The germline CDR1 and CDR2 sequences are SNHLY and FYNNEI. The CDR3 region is CASSYRLKAFF. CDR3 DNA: TGTGCCAGCAGTTACCGTCTGAAAGCTTTCTTT.

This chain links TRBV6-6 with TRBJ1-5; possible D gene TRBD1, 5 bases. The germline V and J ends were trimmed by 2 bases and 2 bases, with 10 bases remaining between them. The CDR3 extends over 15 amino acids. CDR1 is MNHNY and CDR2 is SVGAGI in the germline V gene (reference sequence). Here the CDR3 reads CASSYIMTGNQPQHF. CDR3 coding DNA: TGTGCCAGCAGTTACATAATGACAGGCAATCAGCCCCAGCATTTT.

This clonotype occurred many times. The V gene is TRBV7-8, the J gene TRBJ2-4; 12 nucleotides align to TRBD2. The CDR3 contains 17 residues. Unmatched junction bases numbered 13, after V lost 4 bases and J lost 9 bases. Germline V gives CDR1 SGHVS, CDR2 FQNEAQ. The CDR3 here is CASSSRTSGIITGIQYF. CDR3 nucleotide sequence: TGTGCCAGCAGCTCACGGACTAGCGGGATTATCACTGGCATTCAGTACTTC.